The 18 T cell receptor beta chains in this list originate from one sample, sequenced in a study of blood T cell repertoires in COVID-19. Profiled with immunoSEQ multiplex PCR; TCRdb holds only in-frame clones, not every one. The sample contains about 160,000 clones, 92% of which appear only once. Sequencing input: peripheral blood. All receptors derive from a man aged 25 to 40 with COVID-19, enrolled during active disease.

The rearrangement uses TRBV5-5 and TRBJ2-3; 8 positions agree with TRBD1. The CDR3 spans 15 residues. Germline V lookup: CDR1 SGHKS, CDR2 YYEKEE (reference sequence). Trimming cost V 4 bases and J 1 base; bases outside gene matches: 5. CDR3 nucleotide sequence: TGTGCCAGCAGCCTGACAGGGGAAGGCACAGATACGCAGTATTTT. It specifies CASSLTGEGTDTQYF. The whole variable domain, filled in from reference TRBV5-5 and TRBJ2-3, reads DAGVTQSPTHLIKTRGQQVTLRCSPISGHKSVSWYQQVLGQGPQFIFQYYEKEERGRGNFPDRFSARQFPNYSSELNVNALLLGDSALYLCASSLTGEGTDTQYFGPGTRLTVL.

This clone was recorded a few times. V and J are TRBV3-1 (or the pseudogene TRBV3-2) and TRBJ1-4; a possible D gene is TRBD1 (6 bases). The CDR3 covers 14 residues. The germline V and J ends were trimmed by 4 bases and 5 bases, with 11 bases remaining between them. Germline V CDR1 and CDR2: LGHDT, YNNKEL (reference sequence). The DNA for the CDR3 is TGTGCCAGCAGCCTTCAGGGGACAAATGAAAAACTGTTTTTT. Protein: CASSLQGTNEKLFF.

V usage is TRBV10-3 and J usage is TRBJ2-1; weak D call: TRBD1 (6 bases). The germline V and J ends were trimmed by 7 bases and 0 bases, with 10 bases remaining between them. CDR3 length: 14 residues. Germline V gene data show CDR1 as ENHRY and CDR2 as SYGVKD. Written as DNA, the CDR3 is TGTGCCATCACCCAGGGGCCCTCCTACAATGAGCAGTTCTTC. Its protein product is CAITQGPSYNEQFF.

The chain recombines TRBV7-8 with TRBJ1-4, with D unresolved. V was pared by 5 bases and J by 0 bases, with 13 bases between. CDR1 and CDR2 (germline): SGHVS, FQNEAQ. CDR3 length: 16 amino acids. The CDR3 bases are TGTGCCAGCAGCACGAGCCTGGGCGCAACTAATGAAAAACTGTTTTTT. This sequence encodes CASSTSLGATNEKLFF. Looking up the rest from reference TRBV7-8 and TRBJ1-4 gives the full variable domain: GAGVSQSPRYKVAKRGQDVALRCDPISGHVSLFWYQQALGQGPEFLTYFQNEAQLDKSGLPSDRFFAERPEGSVSTLKIQRTQQEDSAVYLCASSTSLGATNEKLFFGSGTQLSVL.

The rearrangement joins TRBV5-6 to TRBJ2-4; TRBD2 might be the D (7 bases). This CDR3 has 17 amino acids. The germline gives CDR1 SGHDT, CDR2 YYEEEE. The V gene lost 4 bases and the J gene lost 0 bases, with 17 bases spanning the gap. CDR3 in DNA: TGTGCCAGCAGCGTCCCCGCGGGGGCCGTAGCCAAAAACATTCAGTACTTC. Translated: CASSVPAGAVAKNIQYF.

The V call is TRBV18, the J call TRBJ1-5; D is unclear. Between the trimmed V and J ends, which lost 3 bases and 4 bases, there was a span of 7 bases. The V gene's germline CDR1 is KGHSH and CDR2 LQKENI. The CDR3 runs 13 residues. The CDR3 DNA is TGTGCCAGCTCACCCTCCTTAAATCAGCCCCAGCATTTT. Its protein is CASSPSLNQPQHF.

The chain joins TRBV7-2 to TRBJ1-2, with TRBD1 matching over 11 bases. The junction had 9 bases not matched to a gene; V was cut back by 5 bases and J by 4 bases. The CDR3 totals 16 residues. Germline CDR1 reads SGHTA; CDR2 reads FQGNSA. CDR3 sequence (DNA): TGTGCCAGCAGCCCGGACAGGGGGCGGGACCTCTATGGCTACACCTTC. It codes for CASSPDRGRDLYGYTF.

This rearrangement joins TRBV19 to TRBJ1-5, with 8 bases that match TRBD1. CDR1 LNHDA and CDR2 SQIVND come from the germline V gene (reference sequence). This CDR3 comprises 18 residues. The V segment lost 3 bases and the J segment 0 bases; nucleotides outside the gene matches: 10. The CDR3 spells CASSMVVRGQGSNQPQHF. In DNA form, the CDR3 reads TGTGCCAGTAGTATGGTGGTCAGGGGGCAAGGTAGCAATCAGCCCCAGCATTTT. Looking up the rest from reference TRBV19 and TRBJ1-5 gives the full variable domain: DGGITQSPKYLFRKEGQNVTLSCEQNLNHDAMYWYRQDPGQGLRLIYYSQIVNDFQKGDIAEGYSVSREKKESFPLTVTSAQKNPTAFYLCASSMVVRGQGSNQPQHFGDGTRLSIL.

The V call is TRBV6-4, the J call TRBJ2-3, with D possibly TRBD2 on 5 matching bases. V was pared by 1 base and J by 10 bases, with 12 bases between. CDR1 and CDR2 (germline): MRHNA, SNTAGT. CDR3 size: 13 residues. CDR3 in DNA: TGTGCCAGCAGTGACTATGAGGGCTCGGCGCAGTATTTT. Its protein product is CASSDYEGSAQYF.

The V and J genes are TRBV27 and TRBJ1-2; D is undetermined. The V end lost 2 bases, the J end lost 3 bases, and 13 bases lay between the germline ends. The CDR3 sequence is 15 residues long. Germline V gene sequence: CDR1 MNHEY, CDR2 SMNVEV (reference sequence). The CDR3 bases are TGTGCCAGCAGTTTAAGTGGAGGTGGCTACTATGGCTACACCTTC. It is translated as CASSLSGGGYYGYTF.

The CDR3 sequence: CASSLAGQSTEYF. CDR3 bases: TGCGCCAGCAGCTTGGCAGGCCAGTCCACCGAGTACTTC. The rearrangement joins TRBV5-1 to TRBJ2-4; D not resolved. The CDR3 totals 13 residues. The germline V gene has CDR1 SGHRS and CDR2 YFSETQ. V was clipped by 0 bases and J by 14 bases, with 15 bases between them.

In nucleotides, the CDR3 is TGTGCCAGCAGCTTCCATGCCGGGACACTCAACACCGGGGAGCTGTTTTTT. Protein product: CASSFHAGTLNTGELFF. The chain couples TRBV5-5 to TRBJ2-2, with D tentatively TRBD1 (6 bases). Germline loops: CDR1 SGHKS, CDR2 YYEKEE (reference sequence). V lost 2 bases and J lost 2, with 16 bases in between. The CDR3 loop spans 17 amino acids.

The chain is built from TRBV6-5 and TRBJ1-2; 11 bases match TRBD1. CDR3 length: 14 amino acids. V gave up 10 bases and J gave up 3 bases; unmatched junction bases: 7. Germline assignment: CDR1 MNHEY and CDR2 SVGAGI. The CDR3 DNA is TGTGCCACCGTCCGGGACAGGGGGGACTATGGCTACACCTTC. Protein: CATVRDRGDYGYTF.

The CDR3 reads CSAGGQEGTGELFF. DNA for the CDR3: TGCAGCGCCGGGGGACAGGAAGGCACCGGGGAGCTGTTTTTT. The chain recombines TRBV29-1 with TRBJ2-2; TRBD1 aligns across 8 bases. The CDR3 runs 14 residues. Germline V gene lookup returns CDR1 SQVTM and CDR2 ANQGSEA. Trimming took 7 bases from V and 4 from J; bases not matched to a gene: 8.

The chain has TRBV12-5 and TRBJ1-1; D perhaps matches TRBD1 (6 bases). Germline values: CDR1 LGHNT, CDR2 FRNRAP. Trimming stripped 1 base from V and 5 bases from J, with 11 bases between. This CDR3 region has 14 residues. CDR3 in DNA: TGTGCTAGTGGTTTGGCCTCAGGGGTTACTGAAGCTTTCTTT. Its translation is CASGLASGVTEAFF. Full variable domain (missing parts from reference TRBV12-5 and TRBJ1-1): DARVTQTPRHKVTEMGQEVTMRCQPILGHNTVFWYRQTMMQGLELLAYFRNRAPLDDSGMPKDRFSAEMPDATLATLKIQPSEPRDSAVYFCASGLASGVTEAFFGQGTRLTVV.

This sequence joins TRBV4-2 and TRBJ1-2; 9 nucleotides match TRBD1. Germline-derived CDR1 and CDR2 are LGHNA and YNFKEQ. There are 16 residues in the CDR3. After removal of 3 bases from V and 3 bases from J, the junction contained 8 bases not matched to a gene. DNA of the CDR3: TGTGCCAGCAGCCAGGAACCTACAGGGGGCTACTATGGCTACACCTTC. Amino acids: CASSQEPTGGYYGYTF.

The CDR3 bases are TGCGCCAGCAGCCAAACTTTCCCCGGTGGCACAGATACGCAGTATTTT. As protein: CASSQTFPGGTDTQYF. V and J are TRBV4-3 and TRBJ2-3, with D uncertain. The CDR3 extends over 16 amino acids. In germline, CDR1 is LGHNA, CDR2 YSLEER. V was clipped by 2 bases and J by 1 base, with 13 bases between them.

The rearrangement uses TRBV12-2 and TRBJ1-1; the tabulated D call, TRBD1, remains unverified against the DNA. TRBV12-2 is reported as a pseudogene. The CDR3 contains 17 residues. The CDR3 region has the DNA TGTGCAAGTCGCTCGGGACAGGGGGCCCTCCATGACACTGAAGCTTTCTTT. It codes for CASRSGQGALHDTEAFF.